The 22 T cell receptor beta chains below all came from one sample that was sequenced in a study of blood T cell repertoires in COVID-19. The protocol was immunoSEQ multiplex PCR, while the TCRdb copy is restricted to in-frame clones and leaves out a portion. The sample consists of 87,000 or so clones, about nine tenths of them appearing once. Sequenced sample: peripheral blood. All receptors come from a woman aged 80 or over with acute or convalescent COVID-19.

The chain has TRBV16 and TRBJ1-1, with D uncertain. V was shortened by 1 base and J by 1 base, with 4 bases between the two germline ends. This CDR3 has 13 amino acids. Germline V gene sequence: CDR1 KGHSY, CDR2 FQNENV. This chain's CDR3 is CASSQLQNTEAFF. The DNA for the CDR3 is TGTGCCAGCAGCCAATTACAGAACACTGAAGCTTTCTTT.

This clone appeared a few times. V and J are TRBV13 and TRBJ2-6; no reliable D call. Deletions cut 4 bases from V and 0 bases from J, with 13 bases between. There are 17 residues in the CDR3. Germline CDR1 and CDR2: PRHDT and FYEKMQ (reference sequence). CDR3 region: CASSSRRSYSGANVLTF. For the CDR3, the DNA is TGTGCCAGCAGCTCCCGACGGAGTTACTCTGGGGCCAACGTCCTGACTTTC.

This clone appeared a few times. This chain uses TRBV12-3 or TRBV12-4 with TRBJ1-5; unclear D gene. The CDR3 runs 13 residues. V was pared by 4 bases and J by 4 bases, with 8 bases between. CDR3 amino acids: CASSWSSNQPQHF. The CDR3 DNA is TGTGCCAGCAGTTGGAGTAGTAATCAGCCCCAGCATTTT.

For the CDR3, the DNA is TGTGCCAGCAGCGTAGGGGCAGGGAACACAGATACGCAGTATTTT. Translated: CASSVGAGNTDTQYF. The chain couples TRBV9 to TRBJ2-3; possibly TRBD1 for D (5 bases). The V end was cut by 0 bases, the J end by 2 bases, with 10 bases between. Germline CDR1 and CDR2: SGDLS and YYNGEE. The CDR3 totals 15 residues.

The J gene is TRBJ2-2, the V gene TRBV7-2; 7 bases are shared with TRBD2. Germline-derived CDR1 and CDR2 are SGHTA and FQGNSA. V dropped 1 base and J dropped 7; count of bases not matched to a gene: 6. The CDR3 has 15 residues. The CDR3 loop reads CASSLVPGGGGELFF. The CDR3, as DNA: TGTGCCAGCAGCTTAGTCCCGGGGGGAGGCGGGGAGCTGTTTTTT.

The CDR3 region has the DNA TGTGCCAGCAGTTTAAGGGCAGGGAGGGAGCAGTACTTC. The encoded protein is CASSLRAGREQYF. The V call is TRBV12-3 or TRBV12-4, the J call TRBJ2-7; D may be TRBD2 (6 bases). V was trimmed by 2 bases and J by 7 bases, leaving 12 bases between them. The CDR3 loop spans 13 amino acids.

The chain recombines TRBV9 with TRBJ2-7, with TRBD1 identical over 9 bases. CDR3 length equals 15 residues. Losses at the gene ends were 3 bases for V and 3 bases for J; bases not matched to a gene: 7. In germline, CDR1 is SGDLS, CDR2 YYNGEE. CDR3 coding DNA: TGTGCCAGCAGCGCCCCCGGGACAGGGATCTACGAGCAGTACTTC. Residues: CASSAPGTGIYEQYF. Filled out from reference TRBV9 and TRBJ2-7, the complete variable domain reads DSGVTQTPKHLITATGQRVTLRCSPRSGDLSVYWYQQSLDQGLQFLIQYYNGEERAKGNILERFSAQQFPDLHSELNLSSLELGDSALYFCASSAPGTGIYEQYFGPGTRLTVT.

The chain combines TRBV10-3 with TRBJ1-2, with 7 bases aligning to TRBD1. The CDR3 loop spans 15 amino acids. CDR1 is ENHRY, CDR2 SYGVKD, per germline. J gave up 5 bases and V 7 bases, and 13 bases lay outside the gene matches. The CDR3 DNA reads as TGTGCCATCACCCCGAGTTCGGGACAGACATATGGCTACACCTTC. It yields the protein CAITPSSGQTYGYTF.

Written as DNA, the CDR3 is TGTGCCAGTAGTCCTACATCCCTTAGGGGATATGGCTACACCTTC. It specifies CASSPTSLRGYGYTF. The V gene is TRBV19, the J gene TRBJ1-2; the D gene is possibly TRBD1 (5 bases). The germline V gene has CDR1 LNHDA and CDR2 SQIVND (reference sequence). The CDR3 has 15 amino acids. The V end was cut by 5 bases, the J end by 5 bases, with 18 bases between.

There are a few counts of this clone. The V call is TRBV10-3, the J call TRBJ2-1, with TRBD2 matching over 14 bases. Trimming at V came to 7 bases and at J to 3 bases, leaving 2 bases not matched to a gene. The CDR3 extends over 15 amino acids. Per germline, CDR1 ENHRY and CDR2 SYGVKD. CDR3 coding DNA: TGTGCCATCACCGGACTAGCGGGGGGCTACAATGAGCAGTTCTTC. Translated, it gives CAITGLAGGYNEQFF.

The chain has TRBV11-2 and TRBJ2-1, with 10 bases matching TRBD2. Germline V gives CDR1 SGHAT, CDR2 FQNNGV. With V trimmed by 1 base and J by 6 bases, 6 bases remained unmatched. CDR3 length: 16 amino acids. The DNA for the CDR3 is TGTGCCAGCAGCTTAGTAGCGGGAGGTCTGGGCAATGAGCAGTTCTTC. Residues: CASSLVAGGLGNEQFF.

V gene TRBV6-2 or TRBV6-3 combines with J gene TRBJ1-1; D is ambiguous. V lost 6 bases, J lost 0 bases, and 14 bases lay in between. Per the germline V gene, CDR1 is MNHEY and CDR2 is SVGEGT. The CDR3 consists of 15 residues. The CDR3 reads CASSRIREMNTEAFF. CDR3 sequence (DNA): TGTGCCAGCAGCAGAATTAGGGAGATGAACACTGAAGCTTTCTTT.

The V gene is TRBV6-6, the J gene TRBJ2-3; D is ambiguous. This CDR3 spans 17 amino acids. Germline V gives CDR1 MNHNY, CDR2 SVGAGI (reference sequence). Trimming removed 5 bases at V and 4 bases at J, with 22 bases between. The CDR3 coding sequence is TGTGCCAGCAGTCGGGCGTCGGCGGCAGTATACTCAGATACGCAGTATTTT. It translates to CASSRASAAVYSDTQYF.

This clone was seen once. This sequence joins TRBV7-6 and TRBJ2-2; 10 bases line up with TRBD2. The CDR3 has 16 residues. V gave up 7 bases and J gave up 8 bases; unmatched junction bases: 13. The germline V gene encodes CDR1 SGHVS and CDR2 FNYEAQ. CDR3 bases: TGTGCCAGCACCTGGCAGGCTAGCGGGAGAGGGGGGGAGCTGTTTTTT. This sequence encodes CASTWQASGRGGELFF.

The chain links TRBV14 to TRBJ1-5; no clear D. CDR1 SGHDN and CDR2 FVKESK come from the germline V gene. The CDR3 extends over 12 amino acids. V shed 1 base and J shed 7 bases, with 5 bases lying between them. The CDR3 region has the DNA TGTGCCAGCAGCCAAGGCGGACAGCCCCAGCATTTT. It encodes CASSQGGQPQHF.

To note about this clone: A junction end diverges from the germline sequence, so it may reflect a read error. This chain connects TRBV12-3 or TRBV12-4 to TRBJ2-2, with 8 bases aligning to TRBD2. This CDR3 comprises 12 residues. The CDR3: CAGTRGPGELFF. CDR3 nucleotide sequence: TGCGCGGGGACTAGGGGCCCCGGGGAGCTGTTTTTT.

DNA of the CDR3: TGCGCCAGCAGCTCGGGACAGGGGGGCACCCAAGAGACCCAGTACTTC. This gives the protein CASSSGQGGTQETQYF. This chain connects TRBV5-1 to TRBJ2-5, with TRBD1 matching 11 bases. Losses at the gene ends were 3 bases for V and 1 base for J; bases not matched to a gene: 5. The length of the CDR3 is 16 residues. From germline, CDR1 is SGHRS and CDR2 YFSETQ.

This rearrangement joins TRBV15 to TRBJ1-4, with 7 nucleotides matching TRBD1. V was pared by 0 bases and J by 4 bases, with 11 bases of the junction left unmatched. Germline V gives CDR1 LNHNV, CDR2 YYDKDF (reference sequence). The CDR3 is 18 amino acids. CDR3 sequence: CATSREFFLGTVNEKLFF. The CDR3 DNA reads as TGTGCCACCAGCAGAGAATTTTTCTTAGGGACAGTTAATGAAAAACTGTTTTTT.

This clone was detected once. V is TRBV20-1 and J is TRBJ2-1; 7 nucleotides align to TRBD2. This CDR3 is built from 15 residues. Germline V lookup: CDR1 DFQATT, CDR2 SNEGSKA (reference sequence). V gave up 3 bases and J gave up 0 bases; unmatched junction bases: 5. CDR3 nucleotide sequence: TGCAGTGCTAGTCTGTGGGAGGGCTCCTACAATGAGCAGTTCTTC. It codes for CSASLWEGSYNEQFF.

This rearrangement joins TRBV13 to TRBJ2-3, with TRBD2 identical over 12 bases. Germline CDR1 reads PRHDT; CDR2 reads FYEKMQ (reference sequence). The CDR3 consists of 17 residues. Trimming removed 3 bases from V and 5 bases from J; junction bases left unmatched: 9. The CDR3 loop is CASSFVGLAGREDTQYF. CDR3 bases: TGTGCCAGCAGCTTCGTAGGACTAGCGGGGCGGGAAGATACGCAGTATTTT.

The chain joins TRBV18 to TRBJ2-3; 9 bases line up with TRBD2. J lost 7 bases, V lost 1 base, and 3 bases had no gene match. Germline assignment: CDR1 KGHSH and CDR2 LQKENI. The CDR3 has 14 residues. CDR3 region: CASSPQSGGHTQYF. CDR3 in DNA: TGTGCCAGCTCACCACAAAGCGGGGGGCATACGCAGTATTTT.

V gene TRBV6-5 combines with J gene TRBJ2-5; D is possibly TRBD2 (6 bases). In germline, CDR1 is MNHEY, CDR2 SVGAGI. The CDR3 has 14 residues. The V and J ends lost 5 bases and 5 bases respectively, with 15 bases between them. The CDR3 region has the DNA TGTGCCAGCAGTCCCCGGAGGGTCTGGGAGACCCAGTACTTC. It yields the protein CASSPRRVWETQYF.